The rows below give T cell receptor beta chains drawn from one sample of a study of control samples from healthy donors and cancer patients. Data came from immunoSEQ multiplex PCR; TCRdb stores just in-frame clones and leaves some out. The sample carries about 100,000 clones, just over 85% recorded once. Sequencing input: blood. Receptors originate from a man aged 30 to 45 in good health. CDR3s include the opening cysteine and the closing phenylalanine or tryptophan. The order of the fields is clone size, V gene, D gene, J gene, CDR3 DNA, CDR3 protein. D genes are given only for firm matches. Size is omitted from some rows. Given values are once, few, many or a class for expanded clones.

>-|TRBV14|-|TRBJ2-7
TGTGCCAGCAGCCTGGGCCTCCTTTCCTACGAGCAGTACTTC
CASSLGLLSYEQYF
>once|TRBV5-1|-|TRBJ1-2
TGCGCCAGCATGGGGGGTTCGACAGATGACAGCTATGGCTACACCTTC
CASMGGSTDDSYGYTF
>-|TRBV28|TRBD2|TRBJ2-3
TGTGCCAGCGTCCCCCTTGGGGGGCTAGCGGGCGGAGATACGCAGTATTTT
CASVPLGGLAGGDTQYF
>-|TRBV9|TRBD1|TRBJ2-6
TGTGCCAGCAGCGTAGCTCAGGGGGCTGGGGCCAACGTCCTGACTTTC
CASSVAQGAGANVLTF
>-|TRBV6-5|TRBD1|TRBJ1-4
TGTGCCAGCAGGGGGGACAGTATTAATGAAAAACTGTTTTTT
CASRGDSINEKLFF
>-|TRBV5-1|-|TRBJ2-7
TGCGCCAGCACCCCAGCAGGGAACTACGAGCAGTACTTC
CASTPAGNYEQYF
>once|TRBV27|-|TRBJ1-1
TGTGCCAGCAGTTTTACAGGGTTCAACACTGAAGCTTTCTTT
CASSFTGFNTEAFF
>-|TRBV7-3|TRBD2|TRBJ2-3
TGTGCCAGCAGCCCCGAAGGACTAGTCACAGATACGCAGTATTTT
CASSPEGLVTDTQYF
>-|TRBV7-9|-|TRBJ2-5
TGTGCCAGCAGCTTAGCGATCGGCGGGGCCCAAGAGACCCAGTACTTC
CASSLAIGGAQETQYF
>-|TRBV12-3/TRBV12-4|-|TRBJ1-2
TGTGCCAGCAGTTTAGCCCGTAACTATGGCTACACCTTC
CASSLARNYGYTF
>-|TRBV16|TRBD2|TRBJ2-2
TGTGCCAGCAGCCAACTAGCGGGAGAGAGCGGCGGGGAGCTGTTTTTT
CASSQLAGESGGELFF
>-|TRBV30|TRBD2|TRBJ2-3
TGTGCCTGGAGTCATTTCAGGGTTCTAGCGGGAGTTTCAGATACGCAGTATTTT
CAWSHFRVLAGVSDTQYF
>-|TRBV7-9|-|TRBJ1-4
TGTGCCACCGAGGGATTGGAGGAAAAACTGTTTTTT
CATEGLEEKLFF
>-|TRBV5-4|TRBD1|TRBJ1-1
TGTGCCAGCAGCCGGACAGGGAGAGAGGGCACTGAAGCTTTCTTT
CASSRTGREGTEAFF
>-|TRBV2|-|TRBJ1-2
TGTGCCAGCAGGAAGGATGGGGGCTACTATGGCTACACCTTC
CASRKDGGYYGYTF
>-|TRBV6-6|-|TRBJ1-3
TGTGCCAGCAGTTACGCCCCGGGGGCCCATGGAAACACCATATATTTT
CASSYAPGAHGNTIYF
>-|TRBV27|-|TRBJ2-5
TGTGCCAGCAGTTTATCGTCCCTACCCCCCCAAGAGACCCAGTACTTC
CASSLSSLPPQETQYF
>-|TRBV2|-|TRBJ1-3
TGTGCCAGCAGTGTGAGGGCTCCCGGAAACACCATATATTTT
CASSVRAPGNTIYF
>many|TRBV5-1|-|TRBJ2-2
TGCGCCAGCAGCTGGCCCTTACAAGGTCCCGGGGAGCTGTTTTTT
CASSWPLQGPGELFF
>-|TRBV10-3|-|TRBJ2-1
TGTGCCAGCAGGCTAGCGAATGGGGATGAGCAGTTCTTC
CASRLANGDEQFF
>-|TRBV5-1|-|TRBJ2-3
TGCGCCAGCAGCGGAGGAGGACGGGGGGATACGCAGTATTTT
CASSGGGRGDTQYF
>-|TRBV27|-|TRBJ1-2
TGTGCCAGCAGTTTTAGGGAGAACTATGGCTACACCTTC
CASSFRENYGYTF
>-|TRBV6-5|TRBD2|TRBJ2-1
TGTGCCAGCACCCTAGCGGGAGGGACCTACAATGAGCAGTTCTTC
CASTLAGGTYNEQFF
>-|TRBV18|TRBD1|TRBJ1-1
TGTGCCAGCTCACCGCCCGGGACAGGGCCGAACACTGAAGCTTTCTTT
CASSPPGTGPNTEAFF
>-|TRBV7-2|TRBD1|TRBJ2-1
TGTGCCAGCAGCTTAGTACAGGACAGGGCCAATGAGCAGTTCTTC
CASSLVQDRANEQFF
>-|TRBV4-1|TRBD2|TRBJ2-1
TGCGCCAGCAGCCAAGATATGGGGACTAGCGGGTACAATGAGCAGTTCTTC
CASSQDMGTSGYNEQFF
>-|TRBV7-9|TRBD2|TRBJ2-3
TGTGCCAGCAGCCAAGGGACTAGGCCTGATACGCAGTATTTT
CASSQGTRPDTQYF
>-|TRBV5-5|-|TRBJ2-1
TGTGCCAGCAGCTTCGCGGGGATGGGGCTGGATGAGCAGTTCTTC
CASSFAGMGLDEQFF
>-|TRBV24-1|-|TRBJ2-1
TGTGCCACCAGTGATTTGGAGGGAGCAAACTACAATGAGCAGTTCTTC
CATSDLEGANYNEQFF
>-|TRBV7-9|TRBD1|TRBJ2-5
TGTGCCAGCAGCGCATACCCGACAGGGGTGCGGGAGACCCAGTACTTC
CASSAYPTGVRETQYF
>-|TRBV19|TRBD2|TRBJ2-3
TGTGCCAGTAGTAGAGCGTCTCTAGCGGGAGGACCAGATACGCAGTATTTT
CASSRASLAGGPDTQYF
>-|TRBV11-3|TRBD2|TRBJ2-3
TGTGCCAGCACCCCCCGAAGCGGGAGGGCGCGGGGGACGCAGTATTTT
CASTPRSGRARGTQYF
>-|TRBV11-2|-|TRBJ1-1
TGTGCCAGCAGCACTCAGAGTAACACTGAAGCTTTCTTT
CASSTQSNTEAFF
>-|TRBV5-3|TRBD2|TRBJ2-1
TGTGCCGGGAAGGGCGGGAAGCGGGATACGTATGAGCAGTTCTTC
CAGKGGKRDTYEQFF
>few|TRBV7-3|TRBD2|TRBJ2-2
TGTGCCAGCAGCCGTAGCGGGAGTCTAACCGGGGAGCTGTTTTTT
CASSRSGSLTGELFF
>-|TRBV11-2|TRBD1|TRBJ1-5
TGTGCCAGCAGCTTAGCGACAGGGGTGGGTCAGCCCCAGCATTTT
CASSLATGVGQPQHF
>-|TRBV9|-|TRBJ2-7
TGTGCCACATCCCCGGGAGCGGCGAACGAGCAGTACTTC
CATSPGAANEQYF
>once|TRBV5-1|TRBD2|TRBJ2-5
TGCGCCAGCAGCCCAAACCCCCAGCGGGAGGGCCGGGAGACCCAGTACTTC
CASSPNPQREGRETQYF
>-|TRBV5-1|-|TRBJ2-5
TGCGCCAGCAGTCCTTTGGAGGGGGATCAAGAGACCCAGTACTTC
CASSPLEGDQETQYF
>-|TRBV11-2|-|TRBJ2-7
TGTGCCAGCAGCATGGGACTTTCCTCTTACGAGCAGTACTTC
CASSMGLSSYEQYF
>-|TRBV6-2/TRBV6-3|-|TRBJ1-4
TGTGCCAGCAGTTACTCGAAAGCCATGGGCTATAGCGAAAAACTGTTTTTT
CASSYSKAMGYSEKLFF
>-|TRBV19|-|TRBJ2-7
TGTGCCAGTAGTATAGCTACAGATGGCGAGCAGTACTTC
CASSIATDGEQYF
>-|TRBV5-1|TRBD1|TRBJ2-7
TGCGCCAGCAGCGCCCCCGGGACAGGGGCGTCCTACGAGCAGTACTTC
CASSAPGTGASYEQYF
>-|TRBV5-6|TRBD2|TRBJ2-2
TGTGCCAGCAGCTTGCGGCTAGCGGGCATCGGGGAGCTGTTTTTT
CASSLRLAGIGELFF
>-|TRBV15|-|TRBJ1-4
TGTGCCACCAGCAGAGATCCGGGGCTGGGGTTAATCGATGAAAAACTGTTTTTT
CATSRDPGLGLIDEKLFF
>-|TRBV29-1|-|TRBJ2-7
TGCAGCGTTGAACACAGGGCGGGAGTTAATTACGAGCAGTACTTC
CSVEHRAGVNYEQYF
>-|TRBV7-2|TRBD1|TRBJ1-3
TGTGCCAGCAGTCGGACAGGGCCGGCTGGAAACACCATATATTTT
CASSRTGPAGNTIYF
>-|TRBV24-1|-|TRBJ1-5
TGTGCCACCAGTGATGCCCACGGGCAGCCCCAGCATTTT
CATSDAHGQPQHF
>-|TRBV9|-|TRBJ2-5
TGTGCCAGCAGCGGCCAGGGTTCACAGACCCAGTACTTC
CASSGQGSQTQYF
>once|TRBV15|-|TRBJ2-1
TGTGCCACCACAAGAGCGGGTGCCGATGAGCAGTTCTTC
CATTRAGADEQFF
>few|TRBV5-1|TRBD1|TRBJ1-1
TGCGCCAGCAGCGCTGACAGGGAGCTTTCCCTGAACACTGAAGCTTTCTTT
CASSADRELSLNTEAFF
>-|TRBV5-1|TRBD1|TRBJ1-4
TGCGCCAGCGGCGAAAGACAGGGGGGAGAAAAACTGTTTTTT
CASGERQGGEKLFF
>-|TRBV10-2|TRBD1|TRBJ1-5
TGCGCCAGCAGTGGTCAGGGGGGTCAGCCCCAGCATTTT
CASSGQGGQPQHF
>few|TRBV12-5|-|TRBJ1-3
TGTGCTAGTGGTTTGAGGTCCGGCCAGACCTCTGGAAACACCATATATTTT
CASGLRSGQTSGNTIYF
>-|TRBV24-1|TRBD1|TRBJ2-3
TGTGCCACCAGTGACTTACAGGGGGAATTCGCAGATACGCAGTATTTT
CATSDLQGEFADTQYF
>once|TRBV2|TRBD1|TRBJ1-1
TGTGCCAGCAAACAGGGGGCTGAAGCTTTCTTT
CASKQGAEAFF
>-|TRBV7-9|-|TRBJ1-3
TGTGCCAGCAGCCCCGGGACGGTGCTGGGGAACACCATATATTTT
CASSPGTVLGNTIYF
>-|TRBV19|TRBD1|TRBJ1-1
TGTGCCAGTAGGTCAGGGGGCGCGAGCACTGAAGCTTTCTTT
CASRSGGASTEAFF